This entry lists 19 T cell receptor beta chains sequenced from one sample in a study of cytomegalovirus exposure and HLA in healthy donors. The PCR made use of 60 Vbeta and 13 Jbeta primers. Clones were sequenced by immunoSEQ multiplex PCR, and TCRdb holds only the in-frame ones, with some missing. The sample yields 84,000 or so clones, about 78% seen once. Sequencing was done on a sample of PBMCs. These receptors all stem from a middle-aged man in good health and CMV-seronegative.

The chain joins TRBV15 to TRBJ1-2, with D maybe TRBD1 (5 bases). Germline values: CDR1 LNHNV, CDR2 YYDKDF (reference sequence). V dropped 0 bases and J dropped 6 bases, with 11 bases sitting between them. This CDR3 region has 14 residues. The CDR3 DNA reads as TGTGCCACCAGCAGAGAAGGGGACTGGGATGGCTACACCTTC. Its translation is CATSREGDWDGYTF.

This sequence joins TRBV18 and TRBJ2-3, with 10 nucleotides matching TRBD2. This CDR3 is 15 amino acids long. V lost 3 bases, J lost 5 bases, and 5 bases stayed unmatched. CDR1 is KGHSH and CDR2 is LQKENI in the germline V gene. CDR3 sequence: CASSPASGGKDTQYF. CDR3 bases: TGTGCCAGCTCACCGGCTAGCGGGGGTAAAGATACGCAGTATTTT.

The chain couples TRBV7-8 to TRBJ2-4; D call uncertain. The V end lost 7 bases, the J end lost 4 bases, and 20 bases lay between the germline ends. The CDR3 runs 16 residues. Germline V gene lookup returns CDR1 SGHVS and CDR2 FQNEAQ. The CDR3: CASTGDGFGSKNIQYF. The CDR3 nucleotides are TGTGCCAGCACCGGAGATGGCTTCGGCAGTAAAAACATTCAGTACTTC.

This clone showed up just a few times. In DNA, the CDR3 is TGCGCCAGCAGTGAGACCTCCGGCGGGAATGAAAAACTGTTTTTT. Protein sequence: CASSETSGGNEKLFF. The chain links TRBV10-1 to TRBJ1-4, with no clear D. The V gene lost 2 bases and the J gene lost 5 bases, with 12 bases spanning the gap. The CDR3 contains 15 residues. Germline V CDR1 and CDR2: WNHNN, SYGVQD (reference sequence).

The J gene is TRBJ1-2, the V gene TRBV7-2; TRBD1 agrees at 8 bases. Germline CDR1 and CDR2: SGHTA and FQGNSA. The CDR3 extends over 14 amino acids. The V segment lost 5 bases and the J segment 8 bases; nucleotides outside the gene matches: 10. The CDR3 sequence is CASSLGWAGGGYTF. DNA of the CDR3: TGTGCCAGCAGCCTAGGATGGGCAGGGGGCGGCTACACCTTC. Together with reference TRBV7-2 and TRBJ1-2, the CDR3 gives the full variable domain: GAGVSQSPSNKVTEKGKDVELRCDPISGHTALYWYRQSLGQGLEFLIYFQGNSAPDKSGLPSDRFSAERTGGSVSTLTIQRTQQEDSAVYLCASSLGWAGGGYTFGSGTRLTVV.

The V call is TRBV5-4, the J call TRBJ1-1; D remains ambiguous. The V gene's germline CDR1 is SGHNT and CDR2 YYREEE (reference sequence). There are 14 residues in the CDR3. Trimming removed 2 bases at V and 3 bases at J, with 11 bases between. CDR3 DNA: TGTGCCAGCAGCTTCGCCCTACGGGACACTGAAGCTTTCTTT. Protein product: CASSFALRDTEAFF.

This rearrangement joins TRBV5-1 to TRBJ1-1; D not resolved. This CDR3 is 15 amino acids long. Germline assignment: CDR1 SGHRS and CDR2 YFSETQ. Trimming took off 5 bases at V and 3 bases at J, with 17 bases between the two ends. CDR3 protein: CASSYGSSGDTEAFF. The CDR3 DNA follows: TGCGCCAGCAGTTATGGGTCCTCGGGAGACACTGAAGCTTTCTTT.

CDR3 in DNA: TGTGCCAGCAGCCCACCACGGACTAGCGGGGGGTACAATGAGCAGTTCTTC. This translates into CASSPPRTSGGYNEQFF. V is TRBV7-2 and J is TRBJ2-1; 14 nucleotides line up with TRBD2. Per germline, CDR1 SGHTA and CDR2 FQGNSA. Trimming took 5 bases from V and 4 from J; bases not matched to a gene: 7. There are 17 residues in the CDR3.

This clone was observed a handful of times. This rearrangement joins TRBV18 to TRBJ2-1; D is ambiguous. Looked up from germline, CDR1 is KGHSH and CDR2 is LQKENI. V was pared by 3 bases and J by 5 bases, with 5 bases between. CDR3 length: 12 residues. The CDR3 here is CASSPTNNEQFF. The CDR3 nucleotides read TGTGCCAGCTCACCGACAAACAATGAGCAGTTCTTC.

V usage is TRBV6-1 and J usage is TRBJ1-4, with TRBD1 as a possible D gene (6 bases). Looked up from germline, CDR1 is MNHNS and CDR2 is SASEGT. This CDR3 has 14 residues. V was pared by 3 bases and J by 6 bases, with 11 bases between. The CDR3 coding sequence is TGTGCCAGCAGTGACGGGGGGCGGGATGAAAAACTGTTTTTT. This codes for CASSDGGRDEKLFF.

The chain joins TRBV29-1 to TRBJ2-7; 7 bases map to TRBD1. This CDR3 contains 14 residues. The J segment lost 1 base and the V segment lost 6 bases, leaving 9 bases of the junction unmatched. Germline CDR1 reads SQVTM; CDR2 reads ANQGSEA. The CDR3 here is CSVTPGTASYEQYF. CDR3 in DNA: TGCAGCGTGACTCCCGGGACAGCTTCCTACGAGCAGTACTTC.

The genes are TRBV30 and TRBJ1-5; the match to TRBD1 covers 7 bases. This CDR3 has 15 amino acids. In germline, CDR1 is GTSNPN, CDR2 SVGIG (reference sequence). V shed 4 bases and J 0 bases; nucleotides not matched to a gene: 6. CDR3 DNA sequence: TGTGCCTGGAACTGGACAGGCCATAGCAATCAGCCCCAGCATTTT. This gives the protein CAWNWTGHSNQPQHF.

The CDR3 DNA reads as TGTGCCAGCAGCTCGCTGACAGGGTTGAACACTGAAGCTTTCTTT. It encodes CASSSLTGLNTEAFF. This rearrangement joins TRBV7-9 to TRBJ1-1; 7 nucleotides align to TRBD1. Germline V lookup: CDR1 SEHNR, CDR2 FQNEAQ (reference sequence). The V and J ends lost 4 bases and 0 bases, in that order; junction bases with no gene match: 5. This CDR3 region has 15 residues.

The chain couples TRBV27 to TRBJ1-6; D gene uncertain. Germline V gene sequence: CDR1 MNHEY, CDR2 SMNVEV (reference sequence). This CDR3 is built from 12 residues. Trimming took off 3 bases at V and 7 bases at J, with 4 bases between the two ends. CDR3 coding DNA: TGTGCCAGCAGTTTGCAGAATTCACCCCTCCACTTT. This sequence encodes CASSLQNSPLHF.

This clone has only one observation. The rearrangement links TRBV27 to TRBJ1-2; D unclear. V lost 2 bases to trimming and J lost 4 bases, with 8 bases between them. Germline loops: CDR1 MNHEY, CDR2 SMNVEV (reference sequence). The CDR3 length is 13 residues. Written as DNA, the CDR3 is TGTGCCAGCAGTTTAGGAGGGCCCTATGGCTACACCTTC. It translates to CASSLGGPYGYTF.

This clone was observed a single time. V gene TRBV27 combines with J gene TRBJ2-5; 7 nucleotides agree with TRBD2. Germline V gene data show CDR1 as MNHEY and CDR2 as SMNVEV (reference sequence). V was pared by 6 bases and J by 3 bases, with 7 bases of the junction left unmatched. The CDR3 contains 14 residues. CDR3 in DNA: TGTGCCAGCAGCAGCTCTCTAGCGGAAGAGACCCAGTACTTC. The encoded protein is CASSSSLAEETQYF.

A few counts support this clone. Here the CDR3 reads CASSPDRESDTQYF. The CDR3 DNA is TGTGCCAGCTCGCCCGACAGGGAATCAGATACGCAGTATTTT. The chain uses TRBV18 and TRBJ2-3; 7 bases fit TRBD1. The CDR3 spans 14 residues. The V gene's germline CDR1 is KGHSH and CDR2 LQKENI. Losses at the gene ends were 6 bases for V and 4 bases for J; bases not matched to a gene: 7.

V and J are TRBV11-3 and TRBJ1-1; tentative D call: TRBD1 (6 bases). Germline CDR1 SGHNT, CDR2 YENEEA. V gave up 1 base and J gave up 7 bases, with 19 bases separating them. The CDR3 is made up of 16 amino acids. The CDR3 loop is CASSLAPSGGRNEAFF. CDR3 DNA sequence: TGTGCCAGCAGCTTAGCGCCTTCGGGGGGGCGGAATGAAGCTTTCTTT.

The chain combines TRBV5-8 with TRBJ2-5, with TRBD2 matching 8 bases. V dropped 1 base and J dropped 4; count of bases not matched to a gene: 6. The CDR3 totals 15 residues. Germline values: CDR1 SGHTS, CDR2 YDEGEE. The DNA for the CDR3 is TGTGCCAGCAGCTTGAGCGGGGGCATCTCAGAGACCCAGTACTTC. Protein sequence: CASSLSGGISETQYF.